This T cell receptor beta chain is drawn from a study of T cell responses to AZD1222 COVID-19 vaccine. The study's findings and limits: It was only 6 or 7 AZD1222 recipients who were seropositive at baseline.

On this clone: Antigen unknown.

Using immunoSEQ multiplex PCR, the repertoire was profiled, and TCRdb retains in-frame clones only, with some absent. The repertoire includes some 120,000 clones, roughly 92% of them detected once, and roughly 0.96% sits in the top ten. This CDR3 comprises 16 residues. J was trimmed by 4 bases and V by 3 bases; bases with no gene match: 9. CDR1 and CDR2 (germline): LNHDA, SQIVND (reference sequence). The chain carries TRBV19 and TRBJ1-1; TRBD1 matches 9 bases. The source is an adult in good health. The source was peripheral blood, collected on day 0 of AZD1222 vaccination. CDR3 nucleotides: TGTGCCAGTAGTATGGGGACAGGGAGTGGGGGCACTGAAGCTTTCTTT. This encodes CASSMGTGSGGTEAFF.